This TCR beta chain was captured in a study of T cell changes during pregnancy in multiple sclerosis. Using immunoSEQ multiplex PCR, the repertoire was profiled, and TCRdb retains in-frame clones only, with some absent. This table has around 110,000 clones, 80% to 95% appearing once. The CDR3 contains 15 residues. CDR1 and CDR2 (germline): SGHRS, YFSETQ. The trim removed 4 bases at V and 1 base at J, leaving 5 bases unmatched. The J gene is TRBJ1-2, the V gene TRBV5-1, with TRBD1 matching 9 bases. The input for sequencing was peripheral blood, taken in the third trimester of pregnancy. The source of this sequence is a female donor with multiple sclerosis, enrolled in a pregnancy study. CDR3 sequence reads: CASSDGTGSNYGYTF. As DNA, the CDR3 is TGCGCCAGCAGCGACGGGACAGGGAGTAACTATGGCTACACCTTC.